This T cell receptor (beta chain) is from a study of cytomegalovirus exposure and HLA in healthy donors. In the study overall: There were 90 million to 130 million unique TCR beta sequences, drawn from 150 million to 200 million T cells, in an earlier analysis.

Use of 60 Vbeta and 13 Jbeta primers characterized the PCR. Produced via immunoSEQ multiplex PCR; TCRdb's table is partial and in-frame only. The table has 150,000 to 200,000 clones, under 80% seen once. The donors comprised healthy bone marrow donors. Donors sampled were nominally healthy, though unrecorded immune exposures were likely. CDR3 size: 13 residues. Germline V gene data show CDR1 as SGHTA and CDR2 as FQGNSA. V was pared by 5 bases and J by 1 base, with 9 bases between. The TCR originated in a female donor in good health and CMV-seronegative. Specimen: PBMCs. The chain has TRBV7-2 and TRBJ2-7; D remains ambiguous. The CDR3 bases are TGTGCCAGCAGCCCCCGAGGTTCCTACGAGCAGTACTTC. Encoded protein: CASSPRGSYEQYF.